This T cell receptor (beta chain) was captured by sequencing in a study of PD-1 blockade in classical Hodgkin lymphoma. Study outcomes and limitations: Patients newly diagnosed and complete responders had comparable baseline diversity.

All the patients suffered relapse after autologous stem cell transplantation, and brentuximab vedotin exposure differed. Assay: immunoSEQ multiplex PCR; the TCRdb copy retains only in-frame clones and omits some. The sample has 25,000 to 35,000 clones, 60% to 75% seen once. About this clone itself: No antigen is known for it.

The V end lost 2 bases, the J end lost 5 bases, and 10 bases lay between the germline ends. Germline CDR1 and CDR2: MNHEY and SVGAGI. The CDR3 covers 14 residues. The specimen was peripheral blood mononuclear cells (PBMCs), collected before the second cycle of nivolumab. The TCR originated in a human donor with classical Hodgkin lymphoma. The V and J genes are TRBV6-5 and TRBJ2-1; D possibly corresponds to TRBD1 (5 bases). The CDR3 loop is CASSYRQGHNEQFF. CDR3 DNA sequence: TGTGCCAGCAGTTACCGCCAGGGTCACAATGAGCAGTTCTTC.